The 4 T cell receptor beta chains below come from one sample, sequenced in a study of CD8+ T cells in alopecia areata. Isolated RNA was reverse transcribed into cDNA used as the sequencing template. Assay: immunoSEQ multiplex PCR; the TCRdb copy retains only in-frame clones and omits some. This table has 200,000 to 250,000 clones, 67% appearing once. The starting material was CD4+ T cells sorted from blood, obtained at week 0. Receptors originate from a human donor with alopecia areata.

The CDR3 DNA sequence: TGTGCCAGCAGTTCGGGGGAAGTAGCCAAAAACATTCAGTACTTC. Translation: CASSSGEVAKNIQYF. The chain carries TRBV27 and TRBJ2-4; D is possibly TRBD2 (6 bases). The CDR3 runs 15 residues. The V end was cut by 4 bases, the J end by 0 bases, with 10 bases between. Germline assignment: CDR1 MNHEY and CDR2 SMNVEV (reference sequence).

The chain joins TRBV11-1 to TRBJ2-2; weak D call: TRBD1 (6 bases). Per germline, CDR1 SGHAT and CDR2 FQDESV (reference sequence). V lost 5 bases and J 0 bases, leaving 16 bases between the germline ends. This CDR3 contains 17 residues. The CDR3 DNA follows: TGTGCCAGCAGCCCCCGGACAGTAAAAACGAACACCGGGGAGCTGTTTTTT. Amino acid sequence: CASSPRTVKTNTGELFF.

The rearrangement links TRBV29-1 to TRBJ1-5; a weak D match, TRBD1 (5 bases). CDR1 SQVTM and CDR2 ANQGSEA come from the germline V gene. The CDR3 runs to 13 residues. V was pared by 7 bases and J by 5 bases, with 15 bases between. The CDR3 DNA is TGCAGCGCGGTGGGGCAGGAGGATCAGCCCCAGCATTTT. Translated, it gives CSAVGQEDQPQHF.

V is TRBV29-1 and J is TRBJ1-1; TRBD1 matches 8 bases. V was pared by 3 bases and J by 4 bases, with 1 base of the junction left unmatched. CDR3 length equals 12 residues. Germline V CDR1 and CDR2: SQVTM, ANQGSEA. The CDR3 loop is CSVDDRGTEAFF. CDR3 DNA: TGCAGCGTTGACGACAGGGGCACTGAAGCTTTCTTT. Full variable domain (missing parts from reference TRBV29-1 and TRBJ1-1): SAVISQKPSRDICQRGTSLTIQCQVDSQVTMMFWYRQQPGQSLTLIATANQGSEATYESGFVIDKFPISRPNLTFSTLTVSNMSPEDSSIYLCSVDDRGTEAFFGQGTRLTVV.